These 4 T cell receptor beta chains originate from one sample sequenced in a study of shared clonotypes between healthy human individuals. The naive CD8 fraction comprised CD45RO-negative cells positively selected for CCR7 and excluded terminally differentiated effector memory CD45RA+ cells. Generated by immunoSEQ multiplex PCR, the TCRdb table keeps only in-frame clones and is missing some. The table includes roughly 2.1 million clones, about 92% detected once. Sequenced material: naive CD8+ T cells from PBMCs. These receptors originate from a man aged 18 to 35 in good health. Some clones in this sample may be carry-over from other donors' samples.

This clone was detected only a few times. The V gene is TRBV27, the J gene TRBJ1-5; D is unresolved. This CDR3 has 15 amino acids. Germline CDR1 and CDR2: MNHEY and SMNVEV (reference sequence). Trimming left V 1 base short and J 1 base short, with 8 bases between. This CDR3 is CASSLLAASNQPQHF. CDR3 nucleotides: TGTGCCAGCAGTTTATTAGCCGCCAGCAATCAGCCCCAGCATTTT.

The chain recombines TRBV25-1 with TRBJ2-2; 8 nucleotides match TRBD1. Losses at the gene ends were 1 base for V and 1 base for J; bases not matched to a gene: 2. This CDR3 is built from 16 residues. Looked up from germline, CDR1 is MGHDK and CDR2 is SYGVNS. Written as DNA, the CDR3 is TGTGCCAGCAGTGAATTCGGACAGGGGAACACCGGGGAGCTGTTTTTT. Translating it yields CASSEFGQGNTGELFF. Variable domain in full (rest from reference TRBV25-1 and TRBJ2-2): EADIYQTPRYLVIGTGKKITLECSQTMGHDKMYWYQQDPGMELHLIHYSYGVNSTEKGDLSSESTVSRIRTEHFPLTLESARPSHTSQYLCASSEFGQGNTGELFFGEGSRLTVL.

V usage is TRBV4-2 and J usage is TRBJ2-7, with D uncertain. The germline V and J ends were trimmed by 1 base and 2 bases, with 12 bases remaining between them. Germline-derived CDR1 and CDR2 are LGHNA and YNFKEQ. This CDR3 region has 15 residues. The CDR3 reads CASSQGLGGAYEQYF. CDR3 DNA: TGTGCCAGCAGCCAAGGTTTGGGTGGAGCCTACGAGCAGTACTTC.

The CDR3: CASSSPTGHEQYF. Written as DNA, the CDR3 is TGTGCCAGCAGCTCTCCGACAGGGCACGAGCAGTACTTC. The chain recombines TRBV11-2 with TRBJ2-7, with 7 bases that match TRBD1. This CDR3 comprises 13 residues. In germline, CDR1 is SGHAT, CDR2 FQNNGV. After removal of 4 bases from V and 5 bases from J, the junction contained 5 bases not matched to a gene.